These 14 T cell receptor beta chains were sequenced from one sample in a study of blood T cell repertoires in COVID-19. Using immunoSEQ multiplex PCR, the repertoire was profiled, and TCRdb retains in-frame clones only, with some absent. The table records 200,000 to 300,000 clones, roughly 83% of them present only once. Sequenced sample: peripheral blood. Source of these receptors: a man in his forties with acute or convalescent COVID-19.

V is TRBV27 and J is TRBJ2-2; no reliable D call. Germline V gene sequence: CDR1 MNHEY, CDR2 SMNVEV (reference sequence). Trimming left V 10 bases short and J 6 bases short, with 21 bases between. CDR3 length: 15 amino acids. The CDR3 protein is CATLPGSSGSGELFF. The DNA of the CDR3 is TGTGCCACGCTCCCGGGTTCCAGTGGTTCCGGGGAGCTGTTTTTT.

This chain uses TRBV15 with TRBJ2-2, with TRBD2 as a possible D gene (6 bases). V was trimmed by 0 bases and J by 7 bases, leaving 12 bases between them. The CDR3 is made up of 15 amino acids. CDR1 is LNHNV, CDR2 YYDKDF, per germline (reference sequence). The chain's CDR3 is CATSREAKEGGELFF. DNA of the CDR3: TGTGCCACCAGCAGAGAGGCGAAGGAGGGCGGGGAGCTGTTTTTT.

V is TRBV5-1 and J is TRBJ2-3; 8 bases agree with TRBD2. The V gene's germline CDR1 is SGHRS and CDR2 YFSETQ. The CDR3 consists of 17 residues. Losses at the gene ends were 4 bases for V and 0 bases for J; bases not matched to a gene: 10. CDR3 region: CASSINPGLVSTDTQYF. CDR3 nucleotide sequence: TGCGCCAGCAGCATCAACCCGGGACTAGTTAGCACAGATACGCAGTATTTT.

The chain uses TRBV29-1 and TRBJ2-3, with D tentatively TRBD2 (5 bases). Between the trimmed V and J ends, which lost 4 bases and 6 bases, there was a span of 8 bases. This CDR3 comprises 11 residues. Germline-derived CDR1 and CDR2 are SQVTM and ANQGSEA. CDR3 in DNA: TGCAGCGTTGGAGGGTCTGATACGCAGTATTTT. Amino acids: CSVGGSDTQYF.

This chain joins TRBV27 and TRBJ1-2, with D perhaps TRBD1 (6 bases). The V and J ends lost 0 bases and 4 bases respectively, with 18 bases between them. Germline assignment: CDR1 MNHEY and CDR2 SMNVEV (reference sequence). The CDR3 loop spans 17 amino acids. CDR3 in amino acids: CASSLSGYQGLGYGYTF. The CDR3, as DNA: TGTGCCAGCAGTTTATCGGGTTATCAGGGGTTAGGCTATGGCTACACCTTC.

This chain connects TRBV25-1 to TRBJ1-2; 7 bases line up with TRBD1. This CDR3 has 12 amino acids. Germline V CDR1 and CDR2: MGHDK, SYGVNS. The V and J ends lost 5 bases and 7 bases, in that order; junction bases with no gene match: 4. For the CDR3, the DNA is TGTGCCAGCAGTTGGACAGGTTCTGGCTACACCTTC. Translating gives CASSWTGSGYTF.

This chain joins TRBV19 and TRBJ2-7, with TRBD2 identical over 8 bases. Germline V gene sequence: CDR1 LNHDA, CDR2 SQIVND (reference sequence). V gave up 4 bases and J gave up 0 bases; unmatched junction bases: 8. This CDR3 comprises 16 residues. The DNA of the CDR3 is TGTGCCAGTAGTACCTCCCTAGCGGGCTTCTCCTACGAGCAGTACTTC. Amino acid sequence: CASSTSLAGFSYEQYF.

This chain links TRBV19 with TRBJ2-7; D is possibly TRBD1 (6 bases). Germline assignment: CDR1 LNHDA and CDR2 SQIVND (reference sequence). This CDR3 has 14 residues. The V end was cut by 3 bases, the J end by 10 bases, with 19 bases between. The CDR3 DNA reads as TGTGCCAGTAGTATCTTACAGGGTCTCCCCCATCAGTACTTC. Amino acids: CASSILQGLPHQYF.

This chain connects TRBV29-1 to TRBJ2-1; D is perhaps TRBD1 (5 bases). The CDR3 covers 11 residues. Germline V gene lookup returns CDR1 SQVTM and CDR2 ANQGSEA. V shed 4 bases and J shed 7 bases, with 8 bases lying between them. The CDR3 region is CSVGNRNEQFF. The CDR3 coding sequence is TGCAGCGTTGGGAACAGGAATGAGCAGTTCTTC.

The V gene is TRBV19, the J gene TRBJ2-5, with 7 bases lining up with TRBD1. From germline, CDR1 is LNHDA and CDR2 SQIVND (reference sequence). The junction had 4 bases not matched to a gene; V was cut back by 4 bases and J by 5 bases. There are 13 residues in the CDR3. The CDR3 loop is CASSKGAGETQYF. The DNA for the CDR3 is TGTGCCAGTAGTAAGGGGGCCGGGGAGACCCAGTACTTC.

The J gene is TRBJ1-2, the V gene TRBV6-1; no reliable D call. The CDR3 consists of 15 residues. Germline loops: CDR1 MNHNS, CDR2 SASEGT. V lost 3 bases, J lost 4 bases, and 15 bases lay in between. The CDR3 protein is CASSDGGRPLYGYTF. In DNA, the CDR3 is TGTGCCAGCAGTGATGGAGGACGGCCACTCTATGGCTACACCTTC.

The gene calls are TRBV10-3 and TRBJ1-2, with D unclear. The CDR3 sequence is 11 residues long. The V gene's germline CDR1 is ENHRY and CDR2 SYGVKD. Trimming shortened V by 11 bases and J by 7 bases, and 14 bases separated the two germline ends. DNA for the CDR3: TGTGCCCACGGGGAGGGAATTGGCTACACCTTC. It yields the protein CAHGEGIGYTF.

This chain links TRBV30 with TRBJ2-3; 8 bases align to TRBD2. Germline trimming cut 2 bases from V and 2 bases from J; bases unmatched to any gene: 12. The CDR3 extends over 17 amino acids. CDR1 and CDR2 from the germline V gene are GTSNPN and SVGIG (reference sequence). Here the CDR3 reads CAWSSRGAGGVTDTQYF. The CDR3 DNA follows: TGTGCCTGGAGTTCCCGGGGGGCGGGAGGTGTCACAGATACGCAGTATTTT.

The V gene is TRBV29-1, the J gene TRBJ1-1; tentatively, D is TRBD1 (5 bases). The CDR3 is 11 amino acids. CDR1 and CDR2 (germline): SQVTM, ANQGSEA. Trimming removed 4 bases from V and 4 bases from J, with 7 bases in between. As DNA, the CDR3 is TGCAGCGTTGTAGGGGTCACTGAAGCTTTCTTT. Translating it yields CSVVGVTEAFF.